This TCR beta chain was documented in a study of metastatic and nonmetastatic thyroid tumors. Overall study context: Samples came from malignant and benign thyroid patients, and repertoires were compared across blood and tumor or nodule tissue. Study-wide results and limits: Versus benign nodules, malignant thyroid tumors reportedly had significantly higher TCR beta diversity, in blood and tumor.

By frequency in the sample, this clone is medium-sized. The antigen is not known. V lost 9 bases to trimming and J lost 3 bases; unmatched junction nucleotides: 9. The CDR3 extends over 15 amino acids. Germline V lookup: CDR1 MNHNS, CDR2 SASEGT. Ahead of thyroid surgery, no patient had received treatment of any kind. As processed by the authors: Clinicopathological groups of papillary thyroid cancer showed CDR3 differences that were used to build a distant-metastasis classifier. TCRdb re-clonotyped the PCR reads through MiXCR. What appears here as the V and J calls and clone size reflects TCRdb's work, not the paper's. The data hold tens of thousands of clones, with more than 20% observed a single time.

The J gene is TRBJ2-1, the V gene TRBV6-1, with 9 bases identical to TRBD1. This receptor was taken from a female donor with papillary thyroid cancer or a benign thyroid nodule (not recorded which). Some clones in this sample may be carry-over from other donors' samples. Sequencing was done on a sample of blood. The CDR3, as DNA: TGTGCCAGTCATGCCGGACAGGGGTACTACAATGAGCAGTTCTTC. Protein sequence: CASHAGQGYYNEQFF.